This is a list of T cell receptor beta chains from one sample in a study of early T cells in non-severe SARS-CoV-2 infection. TCRdb ran MiXCR on the 5' RACE reads and lists one entry per CDR3 protein. The repertoire includes around 28,000 distinct CDR3 sequences, 4.2% of them detected once, and about 4.4% sits in the top ten. The material sequenced was whole blood. These receptors all come from an adult who was a healthcare worker with PCR-confirmed SARS-CoV-2 infection or an uninfected control (not recorded which). Each CDR3 is given with its conserved first and last residue. The order of the fields is D gene, V gene, clone size, J gene, CDR3 protein, CDR3 DNA. A D gene is named only where the DNA matches it firmly. Clone size is shown for a subset of rows, as once, few, many or a class of expanded clone.

NA	TRBV5-4	many	TRBJ2-5	CASSRTLRTEETQYF	TGTGCCAGCAGCCGAACCCTAAGGACGGAAGAGACCCAGTACTTC
TRBD2	TRBV20-1	many	TRBJ2-7	CSAKESGSGEQYF	TGCAGTGCTAAAGAGAGCGGGAGCGGCGAGCAGTACTTC
NA	TRBV29-1	many	TRBJ2-5	CSVEGLSREAQYF	TGCAGCGTTGAGGGACTTTCCCGCGAGGCCCAGTACTTC
TRBD2	TRBV20-1	many	TRBJ2-7	CSANLQREFVSYEQYF	TGCAGTGCTAACTTACAGCGGGAGTTCGTTTCCTACGAGCAGTACTTC
NA	TRBV5-1	NA	TRBJ2-3	CASSLAQVSVSSTDTQYF	TGCGCCAGCAGCTTGGCCCAGGTTAGCGTATCTAGCACAGATACGCAGTATTTT
NA	TRBV15	many	TRBJ2-5	CATGQTDQETQYF	TGTGCCACCGGACAGACGGACCAAGAGACCCAGTACTTC
NA	TRBV4-1	many	TRBJ1-1	CASSPSRMNTEAFF	TGCGCCAGCAGCCCCAGCAGGATGAACACTGAAGCTTTCTTT
TRBD2	TRBV3-1	many	TRBJ2-1	CASTFGTSGTAEQFF	TGTGCCAGCACTTTCGGGACTAGCGGGACGGCAGAGCAGTTCTTC
NA	TRBV20-1	NA	TRBJ2-3	CSARGQSDTQYF	TGCAGTGCTAGAGGACAATCGGATACGCAGTATTTT
NA	TRBV5-1	many	TRBJ2-6	CASSLVQVSGANVLTF	TGCGCCAGCAGCTTGGTCCAGGTCTCTGGGGCCAACGTCCTGACTTTC
NA	TRBV7-2	many	TRBJ2-5	CASSFNRVGETQYF	TGTGCCAGCAGCTTTAACAGGGTGGGAGAGACCCAGTACTTC
NA	TRBV7-3	many	TRBJ2-1	CASSEGPANEQFF	TGTGCCAGCAGCGAAGGACCTGCCAATGAGCAGTTCTTC
TRBD1	TRBV23-1	many	TRBJ1-4	CASSLASSGQGREKLFF	TGCGCCAGCAGTCTGGCTTCGTCGGGACAGGGGAGAGAAAAACTGTTTTTT
TRBD1	TRBV29-1	many	TRBJ2-7	CSVGQGLWEQYF	TGCAGCGTTGGACAGGGGTTATGGGAGCAGTACTTC
TRBD2	TRBV2	few	TRBJ2-7	CASRAGTSGIYEQYF	TGTGCCAGCAGGGCCGGGACTAGCGGGATCTACGAGCAGTACTTC
TRBD1	TRBV29-1	many	TRBJ2-3	CSVEDQSQGAGDTQYF	TGCAGCGTTGAAGATCAGAGTCAGGGGGCGGGGGATACGCAGTATTTT
NA	TRBV25-1	few	TRBJ1-5	CASSDGRQPQHF	TGTGCCAGCAGTGATGGGCGTCAGCCCCAGCATTTT
TRBD2	TRBV27	many	TRBJ2-7	CASSRLAGGVAYEQYF	TGTGCCAGCAGTCGACTAGCGGGAGGCGTAGCCTACGAGCAGTACTTC
NA	TRBV7-2	many	TRBJ2-1	CASSLDQGIWFF	TGTGCCAGCAGCTTAGACCAGGGAATCTGGTTCTTC
NA	TRBV10-1	NA	TRBJ1-5	CASISRESAQHF	TGCGCCAGCATTTCCAGGGAATCAGCCCAGCATTTT
NA	TRBV29-1	many	TRBJ2-7	CSVELESSYEQYF	TGCAGCGTGGAACTGGAGAGCTCCTACGAGCAGTACTTC
TRBD2	TRBV5-1	NA	TRBJ2-1	CASSLVSGGPNEQFF	TGCGCCAGCAGCTTGGTATCGGGAGGGCCGAATGAGCAGTTCTTC